This T cell receptor beta chain came from a study of cytomegalovirus exposure and HLA in healthy donors. Study-level results: Sequencing likely produced, as an artifact, a cluster of highly shared sequence variants. Productive rates of about 90% or about 30% were seen for most TCR beta V segments in an earlier analysis.

The CDR3 loop spans 15 amino acids. The V gene lost 2 bases and the J gene lost 4 bases, with 15 bases spanning the gap. Per the germline V gene, CDR1 is MDHEN and CDR2 is SYDVKM. Points on this clone: Its antigen is unknown.

Each donor was healthy, and each was a bone marrow donor. Use of 60 Vbeta and 13 Jbeta primers characterized the PCR. Some clones are missing from TCRdb's copy, which holds only in-frame ones; the method was immunoSEQ multiplex PCR. In the table there are some 130,000 clones, approximately 74% of which are singletons. The chain is built from TRBV28 and TRBJ2-7; no firm D call. The TCR sequence derives from a male donor in good health and CMV-seronegative. Sequencing input: PBMCs. CDR3 residues: CASSLELGRSYEQYF. The DNA for the CDR3 is TGTGCCAGCAGTTTAGAATTGGGCAGGTCTTACGAGCAGTACTTC.